These 26 T cell receptor beta chains originate from one sample sequenced in a study of tumor-infiltrating lymphocytes in primary liver carcinoma. The researchers obtained blood RNA from unsorted whole blood and also extracted germline DNA. TCR beta cDNA was made from 500 ng total RNA with a constant-region primer. ARM-PCR was slightly modified, and three nested multiplex PCR rounds with it gave rise to the TCR beta libraries. The opening two PCR rounds, 10 cycles each, paired TRBV1-TRBV30 forward primers with a C-beta reverse primer. TCRdb itself ran the multiplex PCR reads through MiXCR, one entry per CDR3 protein. The sample holds almost 200,000 distinct CDR3 sequences; about 65% are singletons and the top ten take under 7.5%. The source material was peripheral blood. The receptors derive from a woman aged 60-75 years with primary liver carcinoma and hepatitis B virus infection.

The chain combines TRBV2 with TRBJ2-5; no clear D gene. V dropped 8 bases and J dropped 3 bases, with 13 bases sitting between them. Germline CDR1 is SNHLY and CDR2 is FYNNEI. CDR3 length equals 13 residues. In DNA, the CDR3 is TGTGCCAGCGAGGATCCCCGGGAAGAGACCCAGTACTTC. This translates into CASEDPREETQYF.

Worth noting for this clonotype: Given a much more abundant clone one base away, this may be a read error. The chain joins TRBV6-1 to TRBJ2-7; D gene uncertain. V gave up 4 bases and J gave up 2 bases, with 9 bases separating them. This CDR3 spans 13 amino acids. Germline lookup yields CDR1 MNHNS and CDR2 SASEGT. CDR3 residues: CASSVPEPYEQYF. CDR3 in DNA: TGTGCCAGCAGTGTACCGGAGCCCTACGAGCAGTACTTC.

The chain carries TRBV5-1 and TRBJ2-2, with TRBD1 matching over 8 bases. V trimming: 4 bases; J trimming: 6 bases; junction bases outside the gene matches: 17. CDR1 is SGHRS and CDR2 is YFSETQ in the germline V gene. The CDR3 totals 18 residues. CDR3 in DNA: TGCGCCAGCAGCCCGACTGAGTCGGGGGCAGGGGGCGCCGGGGAGCTGTTTTTT. This gives the protein CASSPTESGAGGAGELFF.

Remarks on this clonotype: Here the CDR3 omits its conserved ending phenylalanine or tryptophan, so a read error is the likely source. The DNA is left out, because the CDR3 cannot be placed on it with certainty; the CDR3 is given as TCRdb lists it. The rearrangement links TRBV11-2 to TRBJ2-1; TRBD2 is taken as the D call from the table, unchecked against the DNA. With termini counted, the CDR3 has 11 amino acids. Germline CDR1 SGHAT, CDR2 FQNNGV. CDR3 region: CASSTGLWEFL.

The chain has TRBV7-9 and TRBJ2-3, with a possible D match to TRBD2 (5 bases). Germline-derived CDR1 and CDR2 are SEHNR and FQNEAQ (reference sequence). The CDR3 length is 13 residues. The V gene lost 5 bases and the J gene lost 4 bases, with 10 bases spanning the gap. As DNA, the CDR3 is TGTGCCAGCAGCCTACTAGGTTCAGATACGCAGTATTTT. Protein product: CASSLLGSDTQYF. Filled out from reference TRBV7-9 and TRBJ2-3, the complete variable domain reads DTGVSQNPRHKITKRGQNVTFRCDPISEHNRLYWYRQTLGQGPEFLTYFQNEAQLEKSRLLSDRFSAERPKGSFSTLEIQRTEQGDSAMYLCASSLLGSDTQYFGPGTRLTVL.

This clonotype has ten or more counts. The V and J genes are TRBV29-1 and TRBJ2-7, with 8 nucleotides matching TRBD2. The CDR3 spans 14 residues. J was trimmed by 2 bases and V by 2 bases; bases with no gene match: 5. Germline CDR1 reads SQVTM; CDR2 reads ANQGSEA. CDR3 coding DNA: TGCAGCGTTGAAATGGGGACTAGGCCCTACGAGCAGTACTTC. Translated, it gives CSVEMGTRPYEQYF.

To note about this clonotype: The CDR3 does not close with the conserved phenylalanine or tryptophan, likely indicating a read error. The genes are TRBV29-1 and TRBJ1-1; maybe TRBD1 (5 bases). The CDR3 covers 11 residues. Per germline, CDR1 SQVTM and CDR2 ANQGSEA. V was clipped by 4 bases and J by 8 bases, with 11 bases between them. The CDR3 sequence is CSVGRGGEAFC. CDR3 coding DNA: TGCAGCGTTGGGAGGGGAGGGGAAGCTTTCTGT.

About this clonotype: A much more abundant neighbour one base away suggests this may be a read error. The chain couples TRBV6-1 to TRBJ1-2; 11 bases are a match to TRBD1. Per the germline V gene, CDR1 is MNHNS and CDR2 is SASEGT. The junction had 7 bases not matched to a gene; V was cut back by 8 bases and J by 8 bases. The CDR3 loop spans 13 amino acids. The CDR3: CASRDRGSLGYTF. The CDR3 DNA reads TGTGCCAGCCGGGACAGGGGGTCCTTAGGCTACACCTTC.

The chain combines TRBV6-5 with TRBJ1-1; D is unclear. The CDR3 length is 12 residues. With 5 bases removed from V and 4 bases from J, the gap between germline ends came to 8 bases. Germline V gene data show CDR1 as MNHEY and CDR2 as SVGAGI. The CDR3: CASSARGTEAFF. The CDR3 DNA reads TGTGCCAGCAGTGCCAGAGGCACTGAAGCTTTCTTT.

Of note for this clonotype: A much more abundant neighbour one base away suggests this may be a read error. The rearrangement joins TRBV6-5 to TRBJ2-7; D perhaps matches TRBD2 (5 bases). Germline V gene lookup returns CDR1 MNHEY and CDR2 SVGAGI. The length of the CDR3 is 18 residues. CDR3 region: CASSYSMPSLSGSYEHYF. The CDR3 DNA follows: TGTGCCAGCAGTTACTCGATGCCGTCCCTAAGCGGATCCTACGAGCACTACTTC.

The gene calls are TRBV28 and TRBJ2-3, with 7 bases fitting TRBD2. With V trimmed by 2 bases and J by 1 base, 3 bases remained unmatched. The germline gives CDR1 MDHEN, CDR2 SYDVKM. This CDR3 has 15 residues. CDR3: CASSLAGEGTDTQYF. Here the CDR3 DNA reads TGTGCCAGCAGTTTAGCGGGAGAAGGCACAGATACGCAGTATTTT.

The table lists this clonotype with a few counts. The junction departs from germline at one end; a sequencing error may be responsible. The rearrangement links TRBV6-5 to TRBJ2-7; 7 bases map to TRBD1. CDR3 length: 14 residues. From germline, CDR1 is MNHEY and CDR2 SVGAGI. CDR3 sequence reads: CASSHSGTVEEQYF. CDR3 nucleotides: TGTGCCAGCAGTCACTCCGGGACAGTCGAGGAGCAGTACTTC.

The chain recombines TRBV1 with TRBJ2-7; the table names TRBD2, a call not compared with the DNA. TRBV1 is reported as a pseudogene. This CDR3 comprises 18 residues. The CDR3 bases are TGCACCAGCAGCCCACGATCGGGCGACAAGCGGGAGTTCTACGAGCAGTACTTC. It is translated as CTSSPRSGDKREFYEQYF.

This clonotype turned up a few times. The chain employs TRBV5-4 and TRBJ1-2, with 9 bases matching TRBD1. V was pared by 3 bases and J by 7 bases, with 4 bases of the junction left unmatched. Per germline, CDR1 SGHNT and CDR2 YYREEE (reference sequence). The CDR3 is 13 residues long. DNA of the CDR3: TGTGCCAGCAGCTGGACAGGGGTGGGTGGCTACACCTTC. Translating it yields CASSWTGVGGYTF.

This clonotype showed up just a few times. At one of its ends the junction is not consistent with the germline gene, which may arise from a read error. The chain employs TRBV28 and TRBJ1-6; D might be TRBD1 (5 bases). This CDR3 region has 15 residues. Germline-derived CDR1 and CDR2 are MDHEN and SYDVKM. The CDR3 DNA sequence: TGTGCCAGCAGTTTAGGCAGGGCCTATAATTCACTCCTCCACTTT. Protein product: CASSLGRAYNSLLHF.

In its sample, this clonotype was seen many times. The J gene is TRBJ1-5, the V gene TRBV6-6, with TRBD1 matching over 10 bases. The trim removed 2 bases at V and 5 bases at J, leaving 3 bases unmatched. Germline loops: CDR1 MNHNY, CDR2 SVGAGI (reference sequence). This CDR3 spans 15 amino acids. The chain's CDR3 is CASSYPTGGHQPQHF. For the CDR3, the DNA is TGTGCCAGCAGTTACCCGACAGGGGGCCATCAGCCCCAGCATTTT.

V usage is TRBV5-1 and J usage is TRBJ1-1; TRBD1 matches at 7 bases. Germline loops: CDR1 SGHRS, CDR2 YFSETQ. The CDR3 has 13 amino acids. Trimming cost V 4 bases and J 11 bases; bases outside gene matches: 11. CDR3 nucleotides: TGCGCCAGCAGCCTCGAGGACAGGTCGGCGGCTTTCTTT. It codes for CASSLEDRSAAFF.

This clonotype was picked up one time. A junction boundary mismatches the germline segment, possibly from a read error. The chain is built from TRBV6-6 and TRBJ2-1; TRBD2 matches at 7 bases. CDR3 length equals 13 residues. Germline values: CDR1 MNHNY, CDR2 SVGAGI (reference sequence). The chain's CDR3 is CATRPPGRGEQLF. The CDR3 DNA sequence: TGTGCCACACGTCCTCCGGGGAGGGGTGAGCAGTTATTC.

This rearrangement joins TRBV11-2 to TRBJ2-2; unclear D gene. Trimming cost V 2 bases and J 3 bases, with 4 bases left between them. This CDR3 region has 13 residues. Per the germline V gene, CDR1 is SGHAT and CDR2 is FQNNGV. CDR3 amino acids: CASSLQYTGELFF. Here the CDR3 DNA reads TGTGCCAGCAGCTTACAGTACACCGGGGAGCTGTTTTTT. Using reference TRBV11-2 and TRBJ2-2 for the parts outside the CDR3, the full variable domain is EAGVAQSPRYKIIEKRQSVAFWCNPISGHATLYWYQQILGQGPKLLIQFQNNGVVDDSQLPKDRFSAERLKGVDSTLKIQPAKLEDSAVYLCASSLQYTGELFFGEGSRLTVL.

With regard to this clonotype: A much larger clone differs by one base, so this may be a read error. The chain couples TRBV6-6 to TRBJ2-7; D may be TRBD1 or TRBD2 (6 bases each). Germline-derived CDR1 and CDR2 are MNHNY and SVGAGI (reference sequence). Trimming removed 0 bases at V and 3 bases at J, with 12 bases between. CDR3 length: 15 residues. DNA for the CDR3: TGTGCCAGCAGTTACTCGGGGGGCGGGTTCTACGAGCAGTACTTC. This translates into CASSYSGGGFYEQYF.

The rearrangement joins TRBV5-1 to TRBJ1-1; weak D call: TRBD1 (5 bases). Trimming shortened V by 3 bases and J by 1 base, and 16 bases separated the two germline ends. CDR1 is SGHRS, CDR2 YFSETQ, per germline. CDR3 length: 16 residues. The CDR3 protein is CASSSQGVARNTEAFF. The CDR3 DNA sequence: TGCGCCAGCAGCTCGCAAGGGGTGGCGAGGAACACTGAAGCTTTCTTT.

In the case of this clonotype: One junction end does not reproduce the germline sequence, and a read error may be involved. The chain's CDR3 is CVSSQEQVGLVEQYF. As DNA, the CDR3 is TGTGTCAGCAGCCAAGAACAGGTTGGACTGGTGGAGCAATACTTC. This chain connects TRBV4-2 to TRBJ2-7, with D perhaps TRBD1 or TRBD2 (5 bases each). From germline, CDR1 is LGHNA and CDR2 YNFKEQ. This CDR3 has 15 residues.

For this clonotype: A much more abundant neighbour one base away suggests this may be a read error. The V and J genes are TRBV6-5 and TRBJ2-7; D unresolved. The CDR3 is 13 residues long. The germline CDR1 and CDR2 sequences are MNHEY and SVGAGI. The CDR3 nucleotides are TGTGCCAGCAGTTCCCCGGACGGCTACGAGCAGTGCTTC. Amino acid sequence: CASSSPDGYEQCF.

Worth noting for this clonotype: One junction end does not reproduce the germline sequence, and a read error may be involved. The CDR3 bases are TGTACCAGCAGCCAACAGGGCTCTGGGGCCAACGTCCTGACCTTC. Its translation is CTSSQQGSGANVLTF. The chain employs TRBV6-6 and TRBJ2-6; D is perhaps TRBD1 (6 bases). This CDR3 is 15 amino acids long. Germline assignment: CDR1 MNHNY and CDR2 SVGAGI (reference sequence).

The gene calls are TRBV5-5 and TRBJ2-5; 8 nucleotides agree with TRBD2. Germline CDR1 and CDR2: SGHKS and YYEKEE (reference sequence). The CDR3 is 14 residues long. Trimming took 2 bases from V and 5 from J; bases not matched to a gene: 5. The CDR3 DNA reads as TGTGCCAGCAGCTTTGGTAGCGGGATTGAGACCCAGTACTTC. Protein product: CASSFGSGIETQYF.

Comment on this clonotype: A single base separates this from a much larger clone, so it may be a read error. The chain links TRBV6-6 to TRBJ1-6; possible D gene TRBD1, 6 bases. V lost 5 bases, J lost 14 bases, and 13 bases lay in between. CDR1 and CDR2 from the germline V gene are MNHNY and SVGAGI (reference sequence). The CDR3 covers 12 residues. CDR3: CASSLRQDSLHF. The DNA of the CDR3 is TGTGCCAGCAGTCTAAGACAGGACTCCCTCCACTTT.